This record covers a single T cell receptor beta chain. The antigen is undetermined. TCRdb fed the reads into MiXCR, producing one record per CDR3 protein. Of almost 500,000 distinct CDR3 sequences in the sample, approximately 10% were seen once. This specimen comes from a study of T cell repertoires in cytomegalovirus infection. Whole-study findings and limits: The cumulative frequency of public TCR beta families distinguished individuals who carried CMV together with the relevant HLA.

The CDR3 is 14 residues long. Deletions cut 2 bases from V and 4 bases from J, with 11 bases between. Germline CDR1 is LNHDA and CDR2 is SQIVND (reference sequence). This TCR derives from a human donor in good health (CMV status not recorded). Some clones in this sample may be carry-over from other donors' samples. Sequencing was done on a sample of PBMCs. V usage is TRBV19 and J usage is TRBJ1-1; D is undetermined. CDR3 sequence: CASSISSLGTEAFF. For the CDR3, the DNA is TGTGCCAGTAGTATAAGCAGCCTAGGCACTGAAGCTTTCTTT.